This T cell receptor beta chain is drawn from a study of CDR3 diversity in severe acne. TCRdb fed the PCR reads into MiXCR, producing one record per CDR3 protein. The sample lists about 100,000 distinct CDR3 sequences; 45% to 60% were seen once. The CDR3 runs to 14 residues. The V end lost 2 bases, the J end lost 7 bases, and 17 bases lay between the germline ends. The germline V gene encodes CDR1 SQVTM and CDR2 ANQGSEA. The sequence was obtained from a male donor with acne. The sequenced sample consisted of blood. The chain combines TRBV29-1 with TRBJ1-1; D is uncertain. The CDR3, as DNA: TGCAGCGTTGAAAGACGGTCCGTGGGTGATGAAGCTTTCTTT. Translated, it gives CSVERRSVGDEAFF.